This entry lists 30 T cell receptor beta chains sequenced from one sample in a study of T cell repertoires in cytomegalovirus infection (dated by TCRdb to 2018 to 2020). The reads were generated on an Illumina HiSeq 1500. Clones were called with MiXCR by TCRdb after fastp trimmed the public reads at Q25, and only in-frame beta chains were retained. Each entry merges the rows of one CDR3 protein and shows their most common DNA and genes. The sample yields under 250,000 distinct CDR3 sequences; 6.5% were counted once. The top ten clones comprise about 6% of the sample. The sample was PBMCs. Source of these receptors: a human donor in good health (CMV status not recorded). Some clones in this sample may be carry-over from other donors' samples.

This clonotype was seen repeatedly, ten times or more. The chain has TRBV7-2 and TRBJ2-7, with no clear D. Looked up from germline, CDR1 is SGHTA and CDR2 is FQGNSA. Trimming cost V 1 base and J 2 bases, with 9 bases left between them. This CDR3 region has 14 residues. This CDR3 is CASSLEELTYEQYF. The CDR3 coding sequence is TGTGCCAGCAGCTTAGAAGAGTTGACCTACGAGCAGTACTTC. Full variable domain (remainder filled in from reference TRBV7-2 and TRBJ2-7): GAGVSQSPSNKVTEKGKDVELRCDPISGHTALYWYRQSLGQGLEFLIYFQGNSAPDKSGLPSDRFSAERTGGSVSTLTIQRTQQEDSAVYLCASSLEELTYEQYFGPGTRLTVT.

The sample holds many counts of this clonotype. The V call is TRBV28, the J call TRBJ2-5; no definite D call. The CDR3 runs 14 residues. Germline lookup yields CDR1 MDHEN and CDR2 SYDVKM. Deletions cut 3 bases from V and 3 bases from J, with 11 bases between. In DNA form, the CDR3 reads TGTGCCAGCAGTTTGGTGAGCCAGGAAGAGACCCAGTACTTC. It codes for CASSLVSQEETQYF.

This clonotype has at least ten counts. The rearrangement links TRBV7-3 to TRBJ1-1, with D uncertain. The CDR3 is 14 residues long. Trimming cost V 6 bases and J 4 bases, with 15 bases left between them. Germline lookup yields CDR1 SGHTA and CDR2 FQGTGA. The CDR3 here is CASSLGRVGTEAFF. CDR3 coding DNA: TGTGCCAGCAGTTTAGGACGCGTGGGCACTGAAGCTTTCTTT.

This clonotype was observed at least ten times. CDR3 region: CASSSYEQYF. DNA for the CDR3: TGTGCCAGCAGCTCCTACGAGCAGTACTTC. The chain couples TRBV11-2 to TRBJ2-7; no definite D call. Germline V gene data show CDR1 as SGHAT and CDR2 as FQNNGV. V dropped 4 bases and J dropped 2 bases, with 0 bases sitting between them. This CDR3 has 10 residues. Supplemented by reference TRBV11-2 and TRBJ2-7, the full variable domain reads EAGVAQSPRYKIIEKRQSVAFWCNPISGHATLYWYQQILGQGPKLLIQFQNNGVVDDSQLPKDRFSAERLKGVDSTLKIQPAKLEDSAVYLCASSSYEQYFGPGTRLTVT.

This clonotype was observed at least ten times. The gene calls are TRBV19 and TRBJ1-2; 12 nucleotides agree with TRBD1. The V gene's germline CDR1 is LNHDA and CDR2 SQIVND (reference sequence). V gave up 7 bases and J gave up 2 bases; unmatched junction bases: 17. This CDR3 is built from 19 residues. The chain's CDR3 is CASTRPLSGTGGRNYGYTF. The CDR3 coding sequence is TGTGCCAGTACCAGGCCTCTAAGCGGGACAGGGGGCCGAAACTATGGCTACACCTTC.

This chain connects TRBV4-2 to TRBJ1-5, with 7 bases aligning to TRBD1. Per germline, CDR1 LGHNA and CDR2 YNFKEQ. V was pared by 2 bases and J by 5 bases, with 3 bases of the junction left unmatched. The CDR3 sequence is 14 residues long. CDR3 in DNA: TGTGCCAGCAGCCAATATCAGGGGGATCAGCCCCAGCATTTT. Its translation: CASSQYQGDQPQHF.

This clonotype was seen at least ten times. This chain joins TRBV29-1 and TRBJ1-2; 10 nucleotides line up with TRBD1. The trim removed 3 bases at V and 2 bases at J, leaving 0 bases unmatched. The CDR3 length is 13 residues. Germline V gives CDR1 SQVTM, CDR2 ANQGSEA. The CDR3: CSVETGGNYGYTF. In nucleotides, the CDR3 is TGCAGCGTTGAGACAGGGGGCAACTATGGCTACACCTTC.

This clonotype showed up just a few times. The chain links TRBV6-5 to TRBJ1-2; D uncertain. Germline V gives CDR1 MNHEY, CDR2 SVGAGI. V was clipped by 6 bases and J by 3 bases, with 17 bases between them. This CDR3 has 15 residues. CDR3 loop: CASSFGRGFDYGYTF. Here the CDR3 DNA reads TGTGCCAGCAGCTTTGGTCGAGGATTTGACTATGGCTACACCTTC.

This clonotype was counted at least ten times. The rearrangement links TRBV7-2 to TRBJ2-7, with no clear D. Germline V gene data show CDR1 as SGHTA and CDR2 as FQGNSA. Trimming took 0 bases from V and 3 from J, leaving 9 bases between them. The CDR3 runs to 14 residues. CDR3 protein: CASSLALIDYEQYF. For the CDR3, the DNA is TGTGCCAGCAGCTTAGCGCTGATTGACTACGAGCAGTACTTC.

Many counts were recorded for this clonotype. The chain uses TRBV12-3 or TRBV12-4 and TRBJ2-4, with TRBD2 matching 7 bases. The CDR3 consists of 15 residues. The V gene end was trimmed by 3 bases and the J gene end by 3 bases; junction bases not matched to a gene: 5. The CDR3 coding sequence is TGTGCCAGCAGTTTTGGCCAGCGGGGCAAAAACATTCAGTACTTC. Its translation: CASSFGQRGKNIQYF.

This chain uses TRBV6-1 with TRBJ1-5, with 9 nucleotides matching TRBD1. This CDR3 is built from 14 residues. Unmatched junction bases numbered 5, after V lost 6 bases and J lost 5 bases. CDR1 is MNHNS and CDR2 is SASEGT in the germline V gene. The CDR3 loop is CASSLQGAHQPQHF. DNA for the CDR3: TGTGCCAGCAGCCTACAGGGGGCCCATCAGCCCCAGCATTTT.

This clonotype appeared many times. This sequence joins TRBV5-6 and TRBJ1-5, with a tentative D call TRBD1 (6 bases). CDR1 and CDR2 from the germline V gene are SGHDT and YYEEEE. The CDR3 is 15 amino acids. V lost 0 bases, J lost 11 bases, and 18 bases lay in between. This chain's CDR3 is CASSLATNRARTQHF. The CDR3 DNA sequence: TGTGCCAGCAGCTTGGCCACGAACAGGGCGAGAACCCAGCATTTT.

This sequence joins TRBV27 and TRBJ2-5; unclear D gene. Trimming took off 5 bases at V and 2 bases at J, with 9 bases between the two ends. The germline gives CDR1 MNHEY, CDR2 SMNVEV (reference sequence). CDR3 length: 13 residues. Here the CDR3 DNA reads TGTGCCAGCAGTACGCCACTACAAGAGACCCAGTACTTC. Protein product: CASSTPLQETQYF.

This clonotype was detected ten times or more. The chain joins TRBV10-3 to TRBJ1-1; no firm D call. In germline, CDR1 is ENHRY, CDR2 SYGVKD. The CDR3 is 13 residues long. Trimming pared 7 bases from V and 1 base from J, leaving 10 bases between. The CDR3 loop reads CAIKIGANTEAFF. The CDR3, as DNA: TGTGCCATCAAGATCGGAGCGAACACTGAAGCTTTCTTT.

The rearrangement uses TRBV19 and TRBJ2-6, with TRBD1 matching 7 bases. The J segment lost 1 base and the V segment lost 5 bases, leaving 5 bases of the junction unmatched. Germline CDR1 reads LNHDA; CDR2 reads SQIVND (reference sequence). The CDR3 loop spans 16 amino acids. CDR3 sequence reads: CASSDRALSGANVLTF. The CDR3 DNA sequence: TGTGCCAGTAGTGACAGGGCGCTTTCTGGGGCCAACGTCCTGACTTTC.

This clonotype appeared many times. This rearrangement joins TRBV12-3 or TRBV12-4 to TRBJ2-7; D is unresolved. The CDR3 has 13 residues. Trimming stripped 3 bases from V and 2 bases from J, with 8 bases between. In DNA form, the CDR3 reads TGTGCCAGCAGTTTGGCCGGCCCCTACGAGCAGTACTTC. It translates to CASSLAGPYEQYF.

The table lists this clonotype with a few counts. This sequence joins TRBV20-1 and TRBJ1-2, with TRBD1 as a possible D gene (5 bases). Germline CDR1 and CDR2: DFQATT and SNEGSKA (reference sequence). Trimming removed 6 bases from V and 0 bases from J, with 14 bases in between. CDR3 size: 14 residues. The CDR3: CSAPVGASNYGYTF. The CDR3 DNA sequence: TGCAGTGCCCCAGTAGGGGCGTCTAACTATGGCTACACCTTC.

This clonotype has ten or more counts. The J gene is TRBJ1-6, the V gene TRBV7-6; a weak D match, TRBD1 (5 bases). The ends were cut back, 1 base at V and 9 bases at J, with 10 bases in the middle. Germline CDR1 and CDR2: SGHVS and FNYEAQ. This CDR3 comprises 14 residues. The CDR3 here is CASSLGGVGSPLHF. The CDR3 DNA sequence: TGTGCCAGCAGCTTAGGGGGCGTTGGTTCACCCCTCCACTTT.

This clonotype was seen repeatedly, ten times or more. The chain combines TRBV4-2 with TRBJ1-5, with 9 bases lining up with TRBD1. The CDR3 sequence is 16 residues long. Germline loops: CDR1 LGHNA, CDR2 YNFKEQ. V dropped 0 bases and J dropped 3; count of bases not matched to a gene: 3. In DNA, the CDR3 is TGTGCCAGCAGCCAAGATACAGGGGGCCCCAATCAGCCCCAGCATTTT. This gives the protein CASSQDTGGPNQPQHF.

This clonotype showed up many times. The CDR3 coding sequence is TGTGCCAGCAGTTTCGGCGGGGGGGTCTACGAGCAGTACTTC. It codes for CASSFGGGVYEQYF. The V call is TRBV12-3 or TRBV12-4, the J call TRBJ2-7, with 9 positions matching TRBD2. The CDR3 extends over 14 amino acids. The V segment lost 3 bases and the J segment 3 bases; nucleotides outside the gene matches: 3.

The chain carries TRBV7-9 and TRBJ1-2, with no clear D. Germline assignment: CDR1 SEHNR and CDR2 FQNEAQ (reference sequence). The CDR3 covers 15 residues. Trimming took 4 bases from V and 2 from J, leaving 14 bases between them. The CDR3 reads CASSSPRSSNYGYTF. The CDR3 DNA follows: TGTGCCAGCAGCTCGCCTCGGTCGAGCAACTATGGCTACACCTTC.

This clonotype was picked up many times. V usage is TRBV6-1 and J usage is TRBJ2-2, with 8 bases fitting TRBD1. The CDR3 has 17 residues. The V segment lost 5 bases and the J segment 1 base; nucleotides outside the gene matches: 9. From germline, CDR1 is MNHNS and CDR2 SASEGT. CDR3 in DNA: TGTGCCAGCAGTACCGGCGCTGGGACAGGGAACACCGGGGAGCTGTTTTTT. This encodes CASSTGAGTGNTGELFF.

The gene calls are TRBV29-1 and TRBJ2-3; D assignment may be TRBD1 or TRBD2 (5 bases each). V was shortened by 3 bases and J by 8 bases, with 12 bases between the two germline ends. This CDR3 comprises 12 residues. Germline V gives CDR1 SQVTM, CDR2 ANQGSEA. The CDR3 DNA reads TGCAGCGTTGAGGGACCTACGGGTACGCAGTATTTT. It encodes CSVEGPTGTQYF.

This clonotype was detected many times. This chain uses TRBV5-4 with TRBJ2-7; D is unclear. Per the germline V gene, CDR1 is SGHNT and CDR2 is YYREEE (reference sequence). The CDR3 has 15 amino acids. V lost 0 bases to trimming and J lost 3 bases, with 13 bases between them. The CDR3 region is CASSLESSRLYEQYF. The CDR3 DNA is TGTGCCAGCAGCTTGGAGAGTTCCAGGCTCTACGAGCAGTACTTC.

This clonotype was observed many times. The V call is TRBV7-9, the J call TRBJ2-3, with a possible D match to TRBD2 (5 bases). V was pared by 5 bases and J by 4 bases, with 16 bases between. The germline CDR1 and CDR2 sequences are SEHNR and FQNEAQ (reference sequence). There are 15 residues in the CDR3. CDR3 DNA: TGTGCCAGCAGCCTCCCCCCGGGGATCCCAGATACGCAGTATTTT. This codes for CASSLPPGIPDTQYF.

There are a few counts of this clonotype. CDR3 sequence: CASSLYGGPISYNEQFF. In nucleotides, the CDR3 is TGTGCCAGCAGTTTATACGGGGGGCCCATCTCCTACAATGAGCAGTTCTTC. The chain couples TRBV28 to TRBJ2-1, with D possibly being TRBD2 (7 bases). This CDR3 spans 17 amino acids. Trimming shortened V by 1 base and J by 0 bases, and 13 bases separated the two germline ends. CDR1 and CDR2 (germline): MDHEN, SYDVKM.

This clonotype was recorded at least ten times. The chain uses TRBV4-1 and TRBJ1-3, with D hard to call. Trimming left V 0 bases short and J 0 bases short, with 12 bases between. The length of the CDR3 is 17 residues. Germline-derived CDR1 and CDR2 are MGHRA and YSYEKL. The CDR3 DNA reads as TGCGCCAGCAGCCAAGATTATCGGAGTAGCTCTGGAAACACCATATATTTT. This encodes CASSQDYRSSSGNTIYF.

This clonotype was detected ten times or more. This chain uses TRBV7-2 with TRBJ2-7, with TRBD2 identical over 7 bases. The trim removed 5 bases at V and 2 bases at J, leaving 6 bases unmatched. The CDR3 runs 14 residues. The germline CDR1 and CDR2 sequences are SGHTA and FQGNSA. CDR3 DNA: TGTGCCAGCAGCCCAGGCGGGGGTCCCTACGAGCAGTACTTC. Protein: CASSPGGGPYEQYF.

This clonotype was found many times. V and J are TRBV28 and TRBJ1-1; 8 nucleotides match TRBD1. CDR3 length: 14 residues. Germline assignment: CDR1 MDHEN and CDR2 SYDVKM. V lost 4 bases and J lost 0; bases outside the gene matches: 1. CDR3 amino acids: CASSSGGLNTEAFF. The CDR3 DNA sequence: TGTGCCAGCAGTTCAGGGGGCTTGAACACTGAAGCTTTCTTT.

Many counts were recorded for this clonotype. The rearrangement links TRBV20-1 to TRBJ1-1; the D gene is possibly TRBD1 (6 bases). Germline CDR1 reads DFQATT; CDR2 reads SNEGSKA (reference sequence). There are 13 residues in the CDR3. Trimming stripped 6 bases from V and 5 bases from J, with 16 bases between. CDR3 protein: CSAGGGGGTEAFF. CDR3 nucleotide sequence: TGCAGTGCCGGGGGAGGGGGTGGGACTGAAGCTTTCTTT.